A single T cell receptor beta chain is shown here with its context. This table comes from immunoSEQ multiplex PCR, and its TCRdb copy is limited to in-frame clones, with some not included. The table includes 190,000 or so clones, roughly 91% detected once. The CDR3 runs 15 residues. The germline V gene has CDR1 MNHEY and CDR2 SMNVEV (reference sequence). This entry belongs to a study of shared clonotypes between healthy human individuals. Across the whole study: A donor's plate count was three for CD4 naive and three for CD4 memory; CD8 naive had two and CD8 memory one.

The sequenced material came from naive CD4+ T cells sorted from blood. As for subset: CD45RA+ positively selected. The chain has TRBV27 and TRBJ2-5; 8 positions agree with TRBD1. The end of the DNA fits TRBJ2-7 better, so the J call may be wrong. This TCR was sampled from a woman aged 25 to 39 in good health. CDR3 in DNA: TGTGCCAGCAGTTTTTCCGGACAGGGTACGGGCGAGCAGTACTTC. Its translation: CASSFSGQGTGEQYF.